This T cell receptor (beta chain) appears in the sequencing data of a study of T cells in Graves' hyperthyroidism and ophthalmopathy. The CDR3 runs 11 residues. CDR1 and CDR2 from the germline V gene are ENHRY and SYGVKD. The V gene lost 7 bases and the J gene lost 7 bases, with 7 bases spanning the gap. Graves' hyperthyroidism qualified as stable when ophthalmopathy did not progress within 18 months. Newly diagnosed hyperthyroidism patients aged 18 to 65 years had disease lasting under 2 months. At least ten counts were recorded for this clonotype. TCR beta CDR3 regions were amplified from RNA. When the TCR CDR3 underwent first-round RT-PCR, the HTBI primer set was used. TCRdb fed the multiplex PCR reads into MiXCR, producing one record per CDR3 protein. The data hold over 700,000 distinct CDR3 sequences, with 35% to 40% observed a single time.

The chain couples TRBV10-3 to TRBJ2-2; D possibly corresponds to TRBD1 (5 bases). The specimen was blood. This receptor was taken from a man younger than 35 with Graves' hyperthyroidism. CDR3 sequence: CAIKGVGELFF. CDR3 DNA: TGTGCCATCAAAGGGGTCGGGGAGCTGTTTTTT.